These T cell receptor beta chains were read from a single sample in a study of cytomegalovirus exposure and HLA in healthy donors. The data were produced by immunoSEQ multiplex PCR, yet TCRdb's version contains in-frame clones alone and is incomplete. The table shows about 260,000 clones, with approximately 85% occurring only once. Material: PBMCs. These TCRs come from a woman in her thirties or forties in good health and CMV-seropositive. CDR3s leave out the opening cysteine and the closing phenylalanine or tryptophan. Size values are once, few and many counts, or a class for expanded clones, and some rows have none.

.	TRBV13	TRBJ2-7	ASSSRLAGAHEQY
.	TRBV7-2	TRBJ1-6	ASTQQGRGTNSPLH
.	TRBV5-8	TRBJ1-2	ASPLLEEFGYT
.	TRBV6-5	TRBJ2-7	ASNRSGQLTYEQY
.	TRBV6-6	.	ASSYKDMSSYEQY
.	TRBV6-1	TRBJ2-4	ASSEATLAKNSQY
.	TRBV30	TRBJ1-6	AWSGGLRSPLH
few	TRBV6-5	TRBJ1-1	ASTRNTLNTEAF
once	TRBV5-1	TRBJ2-1	ASSLGLAAANEQF
.	TRBV4-2	TRBJ1-1	ASSPRTGTDEAF
few	TRBV5-1	TRBJ2-1	ASSLLAGVRNEQF
.	TRBV30	TRBJ2-7	AWGEAGGAYEQY
.	TRBV6-5	TRBJ1-1	ASRPGTVNTEAF
.	TRBV6-1	TRBJ2-2	ASSMGGLGPGELF
.	TRBV2	TRBJ2-1	ASSSLAGRGNEQF
few	TRBV4-1	TRBJ2-1	ASSQDHRVGGNEQF
.	TRBV2	TRBJ1-3	ASRKTDVSGNTIY
.	TRBV6-6	TRBJ1-5	ASSYYGNSNQPQH
.	TRBV7-9	TRBJ2-2	ASSLGIAGVGTGELF
.	TRBV11-3	TRBJ1-3	ASSRVGDTIY
few	TRBV19	TRBJ2-1	ASNTGEGNEQF
.	TRBV18	TRBJ2-7	ASSTTRDSTYEQY
.	TRBV4-2	TRBJ2-3	ASSQDIGLANIHTDTQY
.	TRBV6-5	TRBJ2-7	ASSYSDRGPYEQY
.	TRBV30	.	AWSGQGTYEQY
.	TRBV6-6	TRBJ2-7	ASSTKTGGSHEQY
once	TRBV11-2	TRBJ1-1	ASSFVGTEAF
.	TRBV25-1	TRBJ1-6	ASSGDREGSPLH
.	TRBV5-4	TRBJ2-2	ASRFGTSGNTGELF
few	TRBV19	TRBJ1-1	ASSIQGIDTEAF
.	TRBV7-7	TRBJ2-5	ASTAGLAGGPRETQY
.	TRBV5-4	TRBJ1-3	ASSSYRRQTYSGNTIY
once	TRBV27	TRBJ2-1	ASSRDRGNNEQF